This paragraph reports one T cell receptor beta chain. This entry is derived from a study of blood T cell repertoires in COVID-19. Study at large: The United States, Italy and Spain provided the acute and convalescent COVID-19 samples. From T cells, B-cell-depleted T cells, or PBMCs came the material, which was cDNA or gDNA.

The length of the CDR3 is 15 residues. Trimming removed 1 base from V and 0 bases from J, with 9 bases in between. The V gene's germline CDR1 is SEHNR and CDR2 FQNEAQ (reference sequence). Cohorts were assigned according to the clinical history that participants reported. Per the original data handling: Estimation of nucleated cell counts was performed using reference gene primer amplification. Data came from immunoSEQ multiplex PCR; TCRdb stores just in-frame clones and leaves some out. The V and J calls and the clone size are those of that table, but D and trimming were determined from the DNA. Among 250,000 to 350,000 clones, nearly 90% were seen once, and the ten largest hold 1.7%.

The sequence came from a young woman with acute COVID-19. The chain employs TRBV7-9 and TRBJ1-1; D may be TRBD1 (6 bases). The sequencing sample was made of PBMCs or T cells enriched from blood (not recorded which). This chain's CDR3 is CASSLVGGVNTEAFF. As DNA, the CDR3 is TGTGCCAGCAGCTTAGTTGGGGGCGTGAACACTGAAGCTTTCTTT.